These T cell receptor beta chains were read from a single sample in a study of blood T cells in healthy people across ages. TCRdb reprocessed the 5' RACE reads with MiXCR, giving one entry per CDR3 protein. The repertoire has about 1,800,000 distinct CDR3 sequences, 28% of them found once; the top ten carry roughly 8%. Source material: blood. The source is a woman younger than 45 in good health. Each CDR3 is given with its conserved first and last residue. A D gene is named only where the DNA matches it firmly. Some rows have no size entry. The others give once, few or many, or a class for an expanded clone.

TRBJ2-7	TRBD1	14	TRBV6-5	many	CASSPSGTGVEQYF	TGTGCCAGCAGTCCCTCCGGGACAGGGGTCGAGCAGTACTTC
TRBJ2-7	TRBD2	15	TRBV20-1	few	CSARVSGGPGNEQYF	TGCAGTGCTAGAGTCAGCGGGGGGCCGGGGAATGAGCAGTACTTC
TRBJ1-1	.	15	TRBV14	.	CASSPFLQADTEAFF	TGTGCCAGCAGCCCCTTCTTGCAGGCGGACACTGAAGCTTTCTTT
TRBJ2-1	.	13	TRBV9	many	CASSVDSYNEQFF	TGTGCCAGCAGTGTGGACAGCTACAATGAGCAGTTCTTC
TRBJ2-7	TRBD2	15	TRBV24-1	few	CATSDSGGAFYEQYF	TGTGCCACCAGTGATTCGGGGGGGGCTTTCTACGAGCAGTACTTC
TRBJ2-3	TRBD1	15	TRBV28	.	CASSIWTGETDTQYF	TGTGCCAGCAGTATCTGGACAGGGGAGACAGATACGCAGTATTTT
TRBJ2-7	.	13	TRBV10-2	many	CASSDPPTYEQYF	TGCGCCAGCAGTGACCCCCCGACCTACGAGCAGTACTTC
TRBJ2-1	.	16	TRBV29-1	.	CSVFYVGGYSYNEQFF	TGCAGCGTTTTTTACGTCGGGGGTTACTCCTACAATGAGCAGTTCTTC
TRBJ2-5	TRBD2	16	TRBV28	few	CASSLALAGDQETQYF	TGTGCCAGCAGTTTAGCCCTAGCGGGAGACCAAGAGACCCAGTACTTC
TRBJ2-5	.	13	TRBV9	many	CASSVAGLETQYF	TGTGCCAGCAGCGTAGCGGGGCTAGAGACCCAGTACTTC
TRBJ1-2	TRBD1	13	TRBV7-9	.	CASSRGQGTGYTF	TGTGCCAGCAGCCGGGGACAGGGTACGGGCTACACCTTC
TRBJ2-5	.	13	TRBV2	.	CADSRGLRETQYF	TGTGCCGACTCCAGGGGATTACGGGAGACCCAGTACTTC
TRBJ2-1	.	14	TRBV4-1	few	CTSSQRDSYNEQFF	TGCACCAGCAGCCAGCGGGACAGCTACAATGAGCAGTTCTTC
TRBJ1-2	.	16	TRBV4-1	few	CASSPDAQGGYYGYTF	TGCGCCAGCAGCCCTGACGCACAGGGCGGGTACTATGGCTACACCTTC
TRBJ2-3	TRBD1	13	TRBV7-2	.	CASSADRAYTQYF	TGTGCCAGCAGCGCCGACAGGGCTTATACGCAGTATTTT
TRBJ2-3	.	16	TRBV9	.	CASSDPYSSSTDTQYF	TGTGCCAGCAGCGACCCGTATTCGTCGAGCACAGATACGCAGTATTTT
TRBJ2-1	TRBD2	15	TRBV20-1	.	CSAPLSAGMYTEQFF	TGCAGTGCTCCCTTATCAGCGGGGATGTACACTGAGCAGTTCTTC
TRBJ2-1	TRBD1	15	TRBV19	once	CASSIEGQGINEQFF	TGTGCCAGTAGTATAGAGGGACAGGGAATCAATGAGCAGTTCTTC
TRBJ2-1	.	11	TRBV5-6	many	CASSFRREQFF	TGTGCCAGCAGCTTTAGGAGGGAGCAGTTCTTC
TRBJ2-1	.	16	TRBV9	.	CASSVAQDTRGNEQFF	TGTGCCAGCAGCGTAGCCCAGGACACCCGTGGTAATGAGCAGTTCTTC
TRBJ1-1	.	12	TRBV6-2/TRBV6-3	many	CASRDPNTEAFF	TGTGCCAGCAGGGATCCGAACACTGAAGCTTTCTTT
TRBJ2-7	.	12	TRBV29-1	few	CSVGKGTLEQYF	TGCAGCGTTGGCAAAGGGACACTCGAGCAGTACTTC
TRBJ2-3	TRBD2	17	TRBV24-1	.	CATSDSLAGGMGDTQYF	TGTGCCACCAGTGATTCTTTAGCGGGAGGGATGGGGGATACGCAGTATTTT
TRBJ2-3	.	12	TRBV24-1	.	CATSGYSDTQYF	TGTGCCACCAGTGGATACTCAGATACGCAGTATTTT
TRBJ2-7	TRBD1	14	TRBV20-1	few	CSAHHRQGRYEQYF	TGCAGTGCTCACCACAGACAGGGCCGCTACGAGCAGTACTTC
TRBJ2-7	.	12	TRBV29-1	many	CSVDFPGYEQYF	TGCAGCGTTGATTTCCCAGGGTACGAGCAGTACTTC
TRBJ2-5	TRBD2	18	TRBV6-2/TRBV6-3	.	CASSWGLAGGWPYNEQYF	TGTGCCAGCAGTTGGGGACTAGCGGGAGGTTGGCCCTACAATGAGCAGTACTTC
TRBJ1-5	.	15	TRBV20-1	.	CSARGGGGGNQPQHF	TGCAGTGCTAGAGGGGGAGGTGGCGGCAATCAGCCCCAGCATTTT
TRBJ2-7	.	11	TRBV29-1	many	CSVEEGYEQYF	TGCAGCGTTGAAGAGGGCTACGAGCAGTACTTC
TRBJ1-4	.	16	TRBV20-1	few	CSARDLRGHHNEKLFF	TGCAGTGCTAGAGATCTTAGGGGACACCATAATGAAAAACTGTTTTTT
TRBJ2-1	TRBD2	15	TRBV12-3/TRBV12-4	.	CATLSRRERRNEQFF	TGTGCCACCCTGTCGAGGCGGGAGAGGAGGAATGAGCAGTTCTTC
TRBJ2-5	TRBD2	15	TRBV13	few	CASRSLAEGQETQYF	TGTGCCAGCAGATCACTAGCGGAGGGGCAAGAGACCCAGTACTTC
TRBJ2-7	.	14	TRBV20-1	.	CSAMGSGGSYEQYF	TGCAGTGCTATGGGGTCAGGTGGCTCCTACGAGCAGTACTTC
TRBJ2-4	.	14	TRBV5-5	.	CASSWGEVENIQYF	TGTGCCAGCAGCTGGGGGGAGGTAGAAAACATTCAGTACTTC
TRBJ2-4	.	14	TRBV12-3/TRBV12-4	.	CASSLAGRDNEQYF	TGTGCCAGCAGTCTCGCCGGGCGGGACAATGAGCAGTACTTC
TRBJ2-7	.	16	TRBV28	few	CASSLLLGPKGSEQYF	TGTGCCAGCAGTTTATTACTGGGACCAAAGGGATCCGAGCAGTACTTC
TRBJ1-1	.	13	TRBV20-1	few	CSARDGGGTEAFF	TGCAGTGCTAGAGATGGGGGGGGCACTGAAGCTTTCTTT
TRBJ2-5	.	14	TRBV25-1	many	CASSEYASTETQYF	TGTGCCAGCAGTGAATACGCCAGCACCGAGACCCAGTACTTC
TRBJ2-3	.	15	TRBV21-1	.	CACSHRGADTDTQYF	TGTGCCTGCAGCCATCGGGGAGCGGACACAGATACGCAGTATTTT
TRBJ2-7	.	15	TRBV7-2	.	CASSLLAGARYEQYF	TGTGCCAGCAGCTTACTTGCGGGGGCTCGATACGAGCAGTACTTC
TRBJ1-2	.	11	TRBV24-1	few	CATSGHNGYTF	TGTGCCACCAGTGGGCACAACGGCTACACCTTC